Described below is a single TCR beta chain sequence and its context. While infection was still active, Seattle patients were enrolled and then followed longitudinally. This sample stems from a study of blood T cell repertoires in COVID-19. In the study overall: The study drew acute and convalescent COVID-19 samples from the United States, Italy and Spain. Sources were T cells, B-cell-depleted T cells, or PBMCs; the material itself was cDNA or gDNA.

Per the authors' pipeline: Counts of nucleated cells, estimated from reference gene primer amplification, were obtained. Data came from immunoSEQ multiplex PCR; TCRdb stores just in-frame clones and leaves some out. The DNA was the basis for D and trimming; V, J and clone size are from that table. The sample includes under 70,000 clones, approximately 90% of them seen just once. The CDR3 is made up of 14 amino acids. V lost 1 base and J 1 base, leaving 11 bases between the germline ends. Germline lookup yields CDR1 GTSNPN and CDR2 SVGIG (reference sequence). This TCR was sampled from a woman aged 55-69 years with COVID-19, enrolled during active disease. The chain uses TRBV30 and TRBJ2-7, with D maybe TRBD2 (5 bases). Material: peripheral blood. CDR3 nucleotides: TGTGCCTGGAGTGGAGCGGACCTTTCCTACGAGCAGTACTTC. It is translated as CAWSGADLSYEQYF. The variable domain in full, completed from reference TRBV30 and TRBJ2-7, reads SQTIHQWPATLVQPVGSPLSLECTVEGTSNPNLYWYRQAAGRGLQLLFYSVGIGQISSEVPQNLSASRPQDRQFILSSKKLLLSDSGFYLCAWSGADLSYEQYFGPGTRLTVT.